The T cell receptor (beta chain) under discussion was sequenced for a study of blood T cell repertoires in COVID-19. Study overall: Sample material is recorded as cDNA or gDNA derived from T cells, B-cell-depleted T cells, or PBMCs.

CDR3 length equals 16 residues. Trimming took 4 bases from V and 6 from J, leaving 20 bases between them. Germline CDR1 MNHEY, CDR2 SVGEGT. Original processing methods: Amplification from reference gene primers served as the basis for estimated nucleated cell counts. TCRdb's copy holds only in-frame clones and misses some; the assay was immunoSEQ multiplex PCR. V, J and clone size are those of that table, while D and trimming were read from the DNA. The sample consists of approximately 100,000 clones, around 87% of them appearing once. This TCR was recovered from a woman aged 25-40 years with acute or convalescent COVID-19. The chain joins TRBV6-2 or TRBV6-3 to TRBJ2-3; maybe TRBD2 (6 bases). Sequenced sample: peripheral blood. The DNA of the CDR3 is TGTGCCAGCAGTTCCCCTCCGGGAGAGAAGAGTGATACGCAGTATTTT. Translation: CASSSPPGEKSDTQYF.